These 21 T cell receptor beta chains were all obtained from the same sample, sequenced in a study of blood T cell repertoires in COVID-19. TCRdb's table, derived via immunoSEQ multiplex PCR, lists solely in-frame clones and lacks some. The sample includes tens of thousands of clones, about nine tenths seen only once; the top ten take roughly a tenth. Sequenced sample: peripheral blood. These receptor sequences come from a human donor in a cohort sampled during active COVID-19.

V gene TRBV7-5 combines with J gene TRBJ2-1; the listed D gene, TRBD2, was not tested against the DNA. TRBV7-5 is recorded as a pseudogene. This CDR3 is 16 amino acids long. CDR3 DNA: TGTGCCAGAAGCTTATCGGGAGTCTCGAGGGGCAATGAGCAGTTCTTC. This sequence encodes CARSLSGVSRGNEQFF.

The chain combines TRBV6-2 or TRBV6-3 with TRBJ2-1; a weak D match, TRBD2 (5 bases). Between the trimmed V and J ends, which lost 2 bases and 2 bases, there was a span of 16 bases. The CDR3 spans 17 residues. Looked up from germline, CDR1 is MNHEY and CDR2 is SVGEGT. CDR3 sequence: CASSYTRRESTYNEQFF. The CDR3 DNA reads TGTGCCAGCAGTTACACTAGAAGGGAGTCTACCTACAATGAGCAGTTCTTC.

This chain joins TRBV18 and TRBJ2-3; the D gene is possibly TRBD2 (7 bases). The V and J ends lost 3 bases and 4 bases respectively, with 17 bases between them. Germline lookup yields CDR1 KGHSH and CDR2 LQKENI. This CDR3 has 16 residues. The CDR3 DNA sequence: TGTGCCAGCTCACCGAATGAAGGGGGGGTAGCAGATACGCAGTATTTT. This sequence encodes CASSPNEGGVADTQYF.

V gene TRBV7-6 combines with J gene TRBJ2-3; 13 bases match TRBD2. The germline CDR1 and CDR2 sequences are SGHVS and FNYEAQ. With V trimmed by 4 bases and J by 3 bases, 4 bases remained unmatched. CDR3 length equals 16 residues. CDR3 sequence: CASSSRTSGRTDTQYF. CDR3 bases: TGTGCCAGCAGCTCCAGGACTAGCGGGAGAACAGATACGCAGTATTTT.

About this clone: One end of the junction varies from germline; a read error may be responsible. This chain uses TRBV7-7 with TRBJ2-3; D unclear. Germline loops: CDR1 SSHAT, CDR2 FNYEAQ (reference sequence). The CDR3 is 13 amino acids. CDR3 sequence reads: CASSNGPTDTQYF. CDR3 in DNA: TGTGCTAGCAGCAATGGGCCCACAGATACGCAGTATTTT. Drawing the rest from reference TRBV7-7 and TRBJ2-3, the complete variable domain is GAGVSQSPRYKVTKRGQDVTLRCDPISSHATLYWYQQALGQGPEFLTYFNYEAQPDKSGLPSDRFSAERPEGSISTLTIQRTEQRDSAMYRCASSNGPTDTQYFGPGTRLTVL.

This chain uses TRBV7-2 with TRBJ2-3; 9 nucleotides align to TRBD1. J lost 2 bases, V lost 5 bases, and 5 bases had no gene match. This CDR3 region has 15 residues. Germline CDR1 and CDR2: SGHTA and FQGNSA. CDR3 bases: TGTGCCAGCAGCAGAGGGACAGGGATCACAGATACGCAGTATTTT. Translating gives CASSRGTGITDTQYF. The whole variable domain, remainder taken from reference TRBV7-2 and TRBJ2-3, is GAGVSQSPSNKVTEKGKDVELRCDPISGHTALYWYRQSLGQGLEFLIYFQGNSAPDKSGLPSDRFSAERTGGSVSTLTIQRTQQEDSAVYLCASSRGTGITDTQYFGPGTRLTVL.

The chain uses TRBV3-1 (or the pseudogene TRBV3-2) and TRBJ2-5; perhaps TRBD2 as D (6 bases). The CDR3 totals 18 residues. The ends were cut back, 1 base at V and 0 bases at J, with 18 bases in the middle. Germline loops: CDR1 LGHDT, CDR2 YNNKEL (reference sequence). The CDR3: CASSQGPAGRAYQETQYF. CDR3 nucleotide sequence: TGTGCCAGCAGCCAAGGACCGGCGGGAAGGGCGTACCAAGAGACCCAGTACTTC.

CDR3 sequence (DNA): TGTGCCAGCAGCCAAGGAGGGACAATTCTCAATGAGCAGTTCTTC. Protein sequence: CASSQGGTILNEQFF. The chain has TRBV3-1 (or the pseudogene TRBV3-2) and TRBJ2-1; D is perhaps TRBD1 (6 bases). Germline V CDR1 and CDR2: LGHDT, YNNKEL (reference sequence). Trimming cost V 1 base and J 6 bases, with 13 bases left between them. The CDR3 length is 15 residues.

CDR3 DNA: TGTGCCAGCAGTTTCCCTCGGGACAGGAGAATACAAGAGACCCAGTACTTC. As protein: CASSFPRDRRIQETQYF. The chain couples TRBV28 to TRBJ2-5, with TRBD1 matching 8 bases. The length of the CDR3 is 17 residues. CDR1 and CDR2 (germline): MDHEN, SYDVKM. Trimming removed 3 bases from V and 2 bases from J; junction bases left unmatched: 11.

The chain combines TRBV10-3 with TRBJ1-5, with no clear D. CDR3 length: 12 amino acids. V gave up 5 bases and J gave up 7 bases, with 9 bases separating them. Looked up from germline, CDR1 is ENHRY and CDR2 is SYGVKD. CDR3 loop: CAISREEQPQHF. CDR3 coding DNA: TGTGCCATCAGTAGGGAGGAGCAGCCCCAGCATTTT.

The chain employs TRBV28 and TRBJ2-5; perhaps TRBD2 as D (7 bases). The CDR3 runs 14 residues. V was pared by 2 bases and J by 9 bases, with 16 bases between. Germline V gene data show CDR1 as MDHEN and CDR2 as SYDVKM. The CDR3 loop reads CASSLVRGGEAQYF. CDR3 nucleotides: TGTGCCAGCAGTTTAGTCAGGGGAGGGGAGGCCCAGTACTTC.

The table lists this clone with a count of one. J is TRBJ1-1 and V is TRBV5-1; no clear D. The CDR3 loop spans 16 amino acids. Looked up from germline, CDR1 is SGHRS and CDR2 is YFSETQ. Trimming took 0 bases from V and 3 from J, leaving 15 bases between them. The CDR3 is CASSLDRVGMYTEAFF. The CDR3 DNA sequence: TGCGCCAGCAGCTTGGATAGGGTCGGGATGTACACTGAAGCTTTCTTT.

This chain uses TRBV7-9 with TRBJ2-7, with TRBD2 matching 8 bases. In germline, CDR1 is SEHNR, CDR2 FQNEAQ (reference sequence). V gave up 1 base and J gave up 0 bases; unmatched junction bases: 2. The CDR3 loop spans 15 amino acids. DNA of the CDR3: TGTGCCAGCAGCTTAGGAGCGGGGGCCTCCTACGAGCAGTACTTC. Translation gives CASSLGAGASYEQYF.

The V call is TRBV4-2, the J call TRBJ2-2; TRBD2 might be the D (6 bases). With 0 bases removed from V and 5 bases from J, the gap between germline ends came to 13 bases. The CDR3 is 16 residues long. The V gene's germline CDR1 is LGHNA and CDR2 YNFKEQ. The CDR3 bases are TGTGCCAGCAGCCAAGATAAGACTAGATTAACCGGGGAGCTGTTTTTT. As protein: CASSQDKTRLTGELFF.

The chain employs TRBV3-1 (or the pseudogene TRBV3-2) and TRBJ2-5; possible D gene TRBD2, 5 bases. From germline, CDR1 is LGHDT and CDR2 YNNKEL (reference sequence). The CDR3 is 14 amino acids. V dropped 4 bases and J dropped 5 bases, with 14 bases sitting between them. CDR3 DNA: TGTGCCAGCAGCCGCGCTGGGGAGCGGGAGACCCAGTACTTC. It codes for CASSRAGERETQYF.

The J gene is TRBJ1-5, the V gene TRBV11-2, with D possibly TRBD1 on 5 matching bases. There are 17 residues in the CDR3. V lost 1 base and J lost 4, with 17 bases in between. Germline-derived CDR1 and CDR2 are SGHAT and FQNNGV. CDR3 amino acids: CASSLGRGTGGNQPQHF. CDR3 DNA: TGTGCCAGCAGCTTAGGCCGAGGGACGGGAGGGAATCAGCCCCAGCATTTT.

This clone was detected a few times. This chain joins TRBV6-5 and TRBJ1-3, with D tentatively TRBD1 (5 bases). This CDR3 is 14 amino acids long. V dropped 10 bases and J dropped 0 bases, with 13 bases sitting between them. CDR1 and CDR2 (germline): MNHEY, SVGAGI. The CDR3, as DNA: TGTGCCACGGGGGAGGGCAACTCTGGAAACACCATATATTTT. It translates to CATGEGNSGNTIYF.

The J gene is TRBJ2-1, the V gene TRBV12-1; the table's D call of TRBD1 was not tested on the DNA. TRBV12-1 is deemed a pseudogene. The CDR3 spans 17 residues. In DNA form, the CDR3 reads TGTGCCAGCAGCTTTAGGAGGACAGGGCGAACCTACAATGAGCAGTTCTTC. It is translated as CASSFRRTGRTYNEQFF.

The rearrangement uses TRBV27 and TRBJ2-6; 7 bases are a match to TRBD2. CDR3 length equals 18 residues. Germline V CDR1 and CDR2: MNHEY, SMNVEV (reference sequence). The junction had 5 bases not matched to a gene; V was cut back by 0 bases and J by 0 bases. CDR3 coding DNA: TGTGCCAGCAGTTTATCACTAGCGAGCCCCTCTGGGGCCAACGTCCTGACTTTC. Amino acids: CASSLSLASPSGANVLTF. The whole variable domain, remainder taken from reference TRBV27 and TRBJ2-6, is EAQVTQNPRYLITVTGKKLTVTCSQNMNHEYMSWYRQDPGLGLRQIYYSMNVEVTDKGDVPEGYKVSRKEKRNFPLILESPSPNQTSLYFCASSLSLASPSGANVLTFGAGSRLTVL.

The gene calls are TRBV19 and TRBJ2-5; a possible D gene is TRBD1 (5 bases). Trimming cost V 3 bases and J 2 bases, with 10 bases left between them. Germline V gives CDR1 LNHDA, CDR2 SQIVND (reference sequence). The CDR3 covers 14 residues. CDR3 bases: TGTGCCAGTAGTATTTTAGGACATCAAGAGACCCAGTACTTC. Translation gives CASSILGHQETQYF.

V and J are TRBV30 and TRBJ1-6; 11 bases fit TRBD1. J gave up 5 bases and V 3 bases, and 0 bases lay outside the gene matches. Germline-derived CDR1 and CDR2 are GTSNPN and SVGIG (reference sequence). This CDR3 has 14 residues. CDR3 loop: CAWRGQGDNSPLHF. The CDR3 region has the DNA TGTGCCTGGAGGGGACAGGGGGATAATTCACCCCTCCACTTT.